These 3 T cell receptor beta chains were sequenced from one sample in a study of T cell responses to AZD1222 COVID-19 vaccine. Profiled with immunoSEQ multiplex PCR; TCRdb holds only in-frame clones, not every one. The profile covers around 100,000 clones, with around 87% appearing a single time and 4% to 5% taken by the ten largest. Specimen: peripheral blood, collected on day 0 of MenACWY control vaccination. The receptors stem from an adult in good health.

This rearrangement joins TRBV20-1 to TRBJ1-2; TRBD1 might be the D (5 bases). The CDR3 loop spans 14 amino acids. With 3 bases removed from V and 8 bases from J, the gap between germline ends came to 19 bases. Germline assignment: CDR1 DFQATT and CDR2 SNEGSKA (reference sequence). In DNA form, the CDR3 reads TGCAGTGCTAGTCCGGGGTGGGGACGACGGGGCTACACCTTC. It is translated as CSASPGWGRRGYTF.

This clone has a single count. The CDR3 loop reads CASSLFGQTNTGELFF. For the CDR3, the DNA is TGTGCCAGCAGCTTATTCGGACAGACGAACACCGGGGAGCTGTTTTTT. The chain joins TRBV11-2 to TRBJ2-2; the D gene is possibly TRBD1 (6 bases). Trimming stripped 2 bases from V and 0 bases from J, with 10 bases between. Germline CDR1 and CDR2: SGHAT and FQNNGV. This CDR3 comprises 16 residues.

The chain uses TRBV24-1 and TRBJ2-3, with D perhaps given as TRBD1 or TRBD2 (5 bases each). Per germline, CDR1 KGHDR and CDR2 SFDVKD. V lost 5 bases and J 0 bases, leaving 14 bases between the germline ends. The CDR3 length is 16 residues. CDR3 in amino acids: CATSAWDGSSTDTQYF. CDR3 nucleotides: TGTGCCACCAGTGCCTGGGACGGATCTAGCACAGATACGCAGTATTTT.